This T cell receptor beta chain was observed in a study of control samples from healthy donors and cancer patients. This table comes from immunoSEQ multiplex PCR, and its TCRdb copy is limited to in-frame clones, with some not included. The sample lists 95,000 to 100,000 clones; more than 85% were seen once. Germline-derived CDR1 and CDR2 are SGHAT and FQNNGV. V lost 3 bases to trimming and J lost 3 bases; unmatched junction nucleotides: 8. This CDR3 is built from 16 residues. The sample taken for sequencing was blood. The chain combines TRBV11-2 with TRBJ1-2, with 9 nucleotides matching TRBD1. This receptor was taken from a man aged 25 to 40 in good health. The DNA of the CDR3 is TGTGCCAGCAGCTTCCCATACAGGGGGCCATACTATGGCTACACCTTC. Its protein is CASSFPYRGPYYGYTF.